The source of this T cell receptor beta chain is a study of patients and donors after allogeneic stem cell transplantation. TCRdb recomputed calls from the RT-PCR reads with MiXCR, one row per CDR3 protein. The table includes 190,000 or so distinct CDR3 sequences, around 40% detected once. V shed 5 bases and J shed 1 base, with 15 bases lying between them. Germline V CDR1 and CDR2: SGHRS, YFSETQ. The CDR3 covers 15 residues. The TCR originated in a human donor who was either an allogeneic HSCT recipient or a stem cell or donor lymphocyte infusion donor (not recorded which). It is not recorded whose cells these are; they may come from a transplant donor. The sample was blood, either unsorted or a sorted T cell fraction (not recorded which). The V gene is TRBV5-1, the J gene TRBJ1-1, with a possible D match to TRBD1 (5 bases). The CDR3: CASSFGTVQNTEAFF. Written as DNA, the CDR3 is TGCGCCAGCAGTTTCGGGACGGTGCAGAACACTGAAGCTTTCTTT.